This T cell receptor beta chain derives from a study of T cells in Graves' hyperthyroidism and ophthalmopathy. Background on the study: Peripheral blood specimens were obtained at initial diagnosis, prior to any treatment.

This clonotype has ten or more counts. The antigen remains undetermined. General study results and limits: Before onset, by a median of about six months, the model predicted ophthalmopathy.

If no ophthalmopathy progression occurred within 18 months, Graves' hyperthyroidism was stable. The ends lost 8 bases at V and 7 bases at J; junction bases unmatched: 11. This CDR3 has 14 amino acids. CDR1 LGHDT and CDR2 YNNKEL come from the germline V gene (reference sequence). Researchers amplified the TCR beta CDR3 regions from RNA transcripts. In the first-round RT-PCR of the TCR CDR3, the HTBI primer set was used. TCRdb recomputed calls from the multiplex PCR reads with MiXCR, one row per CDR3 protein. The sample lists under 450,000 distinct CDR3 sequences, 15% to 19% occurring once. The TCR originated in a woman younger than 30 with Graves' hyperthyroidism. The chain joins TRBV3-1 to TRBJ2-1; 7 bases match TRBD2. Sequencing was performed on blood. CDR3 DNA sequence: TGTGCCAGCCGGAACGGCGGGGGAAATAATGAGCAGTTCTTC. As protein: CASRNGGGNNEQFF.